This TCR beta chain was profiled in a study of T-cell memory formation after mild COVID-19. Study as a whole: Largely donor-specific sequence clusters came from two donors. Whole-study results and caveats: Among clones contracting day 15 to 85, CD4/CD8 was balanced, whereas later expanders leaned CD4+.

CDR1 and CDR2 (germline): MGHRA, YSYEKL. CDR3 length: 17 amino acids. V lost 3 bases, J lost 6 bases, and 12 bases stayed unmatched. In regard to this clonotype: Its antigen is not known.

Each CDR3 protein gets one entry after TCRdb re-called the 5' RACE reads with MiXCR. The sample includes roughly 320,000 distinct CDR3 sequences, approximately 27% of them seen just once. The sequenced material came from PBMCs or a T cell subset sorted from them (not recorded which). This chain links TRBV4-1 with TRBJ2-7; 12 nucleotides match TRBD1. This clonotype originated in an adult woman who had mild COVID-19 (a few samples of this study predate the infection). Cell type and time point are not known. The CDR3 is CASSQQAGDRGHGEQYF. CDR3 DNA: TGCGCCAGCAGCCAGCAGGCTGGGGACAGGGGGCATGGCGAGCAGTACTTC.